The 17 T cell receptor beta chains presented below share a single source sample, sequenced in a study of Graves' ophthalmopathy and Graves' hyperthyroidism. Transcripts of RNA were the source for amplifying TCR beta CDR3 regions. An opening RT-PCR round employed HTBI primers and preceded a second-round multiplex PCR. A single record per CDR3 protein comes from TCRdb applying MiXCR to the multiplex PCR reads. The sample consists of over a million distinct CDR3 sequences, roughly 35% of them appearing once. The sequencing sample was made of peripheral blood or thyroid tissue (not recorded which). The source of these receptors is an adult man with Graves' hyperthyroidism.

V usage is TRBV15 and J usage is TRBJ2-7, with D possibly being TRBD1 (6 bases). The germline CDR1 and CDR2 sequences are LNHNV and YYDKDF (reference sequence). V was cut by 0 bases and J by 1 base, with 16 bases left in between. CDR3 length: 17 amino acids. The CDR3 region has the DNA TGTGCCACCAGCAGAGATTGGCGACAGGAGTATTCCTACGAGCAGTACTTC. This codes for CATSRDWRQEYSYEQYF.

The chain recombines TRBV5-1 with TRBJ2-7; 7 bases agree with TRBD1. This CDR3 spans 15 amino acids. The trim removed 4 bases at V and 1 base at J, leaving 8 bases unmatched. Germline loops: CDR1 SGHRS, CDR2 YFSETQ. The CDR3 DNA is TGCGCCAGCAGCCTACAGGGGACCATATCCTACGAGCAGTACTTC. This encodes CASSLQGTISYEQYF.

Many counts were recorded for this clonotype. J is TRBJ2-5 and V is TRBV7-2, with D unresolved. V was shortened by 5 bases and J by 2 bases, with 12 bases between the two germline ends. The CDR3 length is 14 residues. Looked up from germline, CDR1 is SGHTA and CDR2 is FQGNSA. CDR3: CASSPIRIQETQYF. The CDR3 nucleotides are TGTGCCAGCAGCCCGATCCGGATACAAGAGACCCAGTACTTC. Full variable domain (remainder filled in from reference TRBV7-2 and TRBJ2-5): GAGVSQSPSNKVTEKGKDVELRCDPISGHTALYWYRQSLGQGLEFLIYFQGNSAPDKSGLPSDRFSAERTGGSVSTLTIQRTQQEDSAVYLCASSPIRIQETQYFGPGTRLLVL.

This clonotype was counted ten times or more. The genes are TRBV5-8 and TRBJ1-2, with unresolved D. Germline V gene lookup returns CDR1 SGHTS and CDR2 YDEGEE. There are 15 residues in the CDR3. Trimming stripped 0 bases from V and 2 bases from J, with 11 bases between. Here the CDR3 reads CASSLAGYGNYGYTF. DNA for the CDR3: TGTGCCAGCAGCTTGGCGGGTTACGGCAACTATGGCTACACCTTC. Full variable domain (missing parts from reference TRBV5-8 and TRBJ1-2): EAGVTQSPTHLIKTRGQQATLRCSPISGHTSVYWYQQALGLGLQFLLWYDEGEERNRGNFPPRFSGRQFPNYSSELNVNALELEDSALYLCASSLAGYGNYGYTFGSGTRLTVV.

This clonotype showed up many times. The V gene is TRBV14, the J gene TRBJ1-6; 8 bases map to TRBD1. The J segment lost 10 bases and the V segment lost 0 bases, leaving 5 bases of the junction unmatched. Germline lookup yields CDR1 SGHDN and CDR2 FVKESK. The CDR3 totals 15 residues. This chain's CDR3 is CASSQDPGGESPLHF. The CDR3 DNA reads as TGTGCCAGCAGCCAAGATCCAGGGGGCGAGTCACCCCTCCACTTT.

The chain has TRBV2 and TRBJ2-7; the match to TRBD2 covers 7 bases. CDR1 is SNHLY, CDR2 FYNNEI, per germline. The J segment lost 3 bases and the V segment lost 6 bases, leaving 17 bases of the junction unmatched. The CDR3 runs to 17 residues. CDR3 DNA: TGTGCCAGCAGACGTGACGCCCCAGGCAAGCGGGGCTACGAGCAGTACTTC. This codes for CASRRDAPGKRGYEQYF.

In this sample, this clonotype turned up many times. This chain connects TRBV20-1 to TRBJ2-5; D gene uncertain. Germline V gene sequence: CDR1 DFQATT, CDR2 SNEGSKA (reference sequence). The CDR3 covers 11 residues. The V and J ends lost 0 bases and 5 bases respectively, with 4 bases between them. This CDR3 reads CSARDGETQYF. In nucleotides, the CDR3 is TGCAGTGCTAGAGATGGGGAGACCCAGTACTTC.

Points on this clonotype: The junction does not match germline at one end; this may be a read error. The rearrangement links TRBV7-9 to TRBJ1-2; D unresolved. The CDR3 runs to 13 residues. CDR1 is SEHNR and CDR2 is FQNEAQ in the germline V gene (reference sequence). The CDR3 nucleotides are TGTGCCAGCAGCTTGAGCCCCCCGTATGGCTACGCCTTC. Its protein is CASSLSPPYGYAF.

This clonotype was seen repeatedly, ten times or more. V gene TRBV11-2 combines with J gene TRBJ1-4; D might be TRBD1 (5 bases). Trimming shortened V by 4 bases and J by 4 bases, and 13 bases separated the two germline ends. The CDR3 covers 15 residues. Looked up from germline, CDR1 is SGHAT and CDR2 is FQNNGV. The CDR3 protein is CASSSLGQGNEKLFF. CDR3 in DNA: TGTGCCAGCAGCTCTTTGGGGCAGGGTAATGAAAAACTGTTTTTT.

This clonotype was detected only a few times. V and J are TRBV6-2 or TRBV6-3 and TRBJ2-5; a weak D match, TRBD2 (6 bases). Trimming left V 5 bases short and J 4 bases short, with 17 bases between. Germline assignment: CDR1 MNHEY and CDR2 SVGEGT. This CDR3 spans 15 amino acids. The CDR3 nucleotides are TGTGCCAGCAGTGAACTTGGAGGGAGAGGAGAGACCCAGTACTTC. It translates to CASSELGGRGETQYF.

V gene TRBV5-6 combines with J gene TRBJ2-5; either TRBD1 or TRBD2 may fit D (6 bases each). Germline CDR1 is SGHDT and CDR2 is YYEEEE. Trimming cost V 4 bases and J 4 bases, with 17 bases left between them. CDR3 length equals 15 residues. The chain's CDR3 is CASSPPGLTGETQYF. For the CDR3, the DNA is TGTGCCAGCAGCCCCCCGGGACTGACAGGAGAGACCCAGTACTTC.

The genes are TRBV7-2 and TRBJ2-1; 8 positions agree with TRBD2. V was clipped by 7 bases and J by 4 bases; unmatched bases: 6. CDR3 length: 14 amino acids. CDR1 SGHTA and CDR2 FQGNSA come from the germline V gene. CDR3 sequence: CASTSGGQYNEQFF. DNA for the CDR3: TGTGCCAGCACCTCGGGGGGGCAATACAATGAGCAGTTCTTC. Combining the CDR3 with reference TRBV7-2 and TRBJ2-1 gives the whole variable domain GAGVSQSPSNKVTEKGKDVELRCDPISGHTALYWYRQSLGQGLEFLIYFQGNSAPDKSGLPSDRFSAERTGGSVSTLTIQRTQQEDSAVYLCASTSGGQYNEQFFGPGTRLTVL.

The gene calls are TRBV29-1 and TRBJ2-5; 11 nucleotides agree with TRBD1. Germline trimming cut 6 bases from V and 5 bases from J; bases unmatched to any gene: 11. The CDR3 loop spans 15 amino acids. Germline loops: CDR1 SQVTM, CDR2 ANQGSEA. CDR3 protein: CSVRIDRDRGETQYF. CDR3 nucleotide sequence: TGCAGCGTCAGAATTGACCGGGACAGGGGGGAGACCCAGTACTTC.

CDR3 DNA: TGTGCCATCAGTGAGTGGGACAGGGGGCTGACCCAGTACTTC. It specifies CAISEWDRGLTQYF. The V and J genes are TRBV10-3 and TRBJ2-5; 12 bases map to TRBD1. Germline assignment: CDR1 ENHRY and CDR2 SYGVKD. CDR3 length: 14 residues. Trimming cost V 1 base and J 7 bases; bases outside gene matches: 1.

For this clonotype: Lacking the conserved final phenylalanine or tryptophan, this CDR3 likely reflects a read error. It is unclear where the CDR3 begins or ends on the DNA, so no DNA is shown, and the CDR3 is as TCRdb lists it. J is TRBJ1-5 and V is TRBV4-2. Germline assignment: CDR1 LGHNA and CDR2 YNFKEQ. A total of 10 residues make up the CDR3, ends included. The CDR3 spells CASSQDRLAG.

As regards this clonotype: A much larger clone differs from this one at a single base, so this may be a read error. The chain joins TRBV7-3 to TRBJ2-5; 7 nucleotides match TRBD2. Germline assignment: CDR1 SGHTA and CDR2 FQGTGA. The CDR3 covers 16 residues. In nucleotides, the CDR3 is TGTGCCGGCAGCCTAAGCACCAGCGGGATACAAGAGACCCAGTACTTC. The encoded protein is CAGSLSTSGIQETQYF.

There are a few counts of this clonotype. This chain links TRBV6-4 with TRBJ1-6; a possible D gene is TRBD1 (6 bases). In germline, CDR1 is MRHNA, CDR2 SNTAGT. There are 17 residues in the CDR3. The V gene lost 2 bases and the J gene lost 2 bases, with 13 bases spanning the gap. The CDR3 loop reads CASSDRRGRAYNSPLHF. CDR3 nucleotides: TGTGCCAGCAGTGACCGCCGGGGGCGAGCCTATAATTCACCCCTCCACTTT.